Each of the 5 T cell receptor beta chains below was sequenced from the same sample in a study of early T cells in non-severe SARS-CoV-2 infection. TCRdb fed the 5' RACE reads into MiXCR, producing one record per CDR3 protein. This table holds tens of thousands of distinct CDR3 sequences, about 9.3% found once. Sequencing was done on a sample of whole blood. The receptor set was obtained from an adult who was a healthcare worker with PCR-confirmed SARS-CoV-2 infection or an uninfected control (not recorded which).

This clonotype was picked up many times. The rearrangement uses TRBV4-2 and TRBJ2-7; D possibly corresponds to TRBD1 (6 bases). Trimming took off 1 base at V and 2 bases at J, with 9 bases between the two ends. Germline-derived CDR1 and CDR2 are LGHNA and YNFKEQ. CDR3 length: 14 amino acids. The CDR3 region has the DNA TGTGCCAGCAGCCAAGTGGGGACACCCTACGAGCAGTACTTC. This gives the protein CASSQVGTPYEQYF.

This clonotype was counted ten times or more. The chain combines TRBV10-1 with TRBJ1-5, with no clear D. The CDR3 spans 15 residues. The germline CDR1 and CDR2 sequences are WNHNN and SYGVQD (reference sequence). Trimming cost V 11 bases and J 6 bases, with 23 bases left between them. DNA of the CDR3: TGCGCCTTGAAGGAGGTGGGCATAAAGGGTCAGCCCCAGCATTTT. This encodes CALKEVGIKGQPQHF.

The chain couples TRBV5-1 to TRBJ2-7; unclear D gene. The CDR3 is 11 amino acids. Trimming removed 6 bases from V and 5 bases from J, with 9 bases in between. The germline gives CDR1 SGHRS, CDR2 YFSETQ. CDR3 residues: CASTAGHEQYF. CDR3 sequence (DNA): TGCGCCAGCACCGCCGGCCACGAGCAGTACTTC.

V usage is TRBV6-5 and J usage is TRBJ2-7, with 9 bases fitting TRBD1. Trimming took 4 bases from V and 3 from J; bases not matched to a gene: 7. The CDR3 is 15 amino acids. Germline V gene data show CDR1 as MNHEY and CDR2 as SVGAGI. CDR3 in amino acids: CASSLGQGIVYEQYF. The CDR3 bases are TGTGCCAGCAGTTTGGGACAGGGCATAGTCTACGAGCAGTACTTC.

V gene TRBV7-2 combines with J gene TRBJ1-3; a possible D gene is TRBD1 (5 bases). V lost 5 bases, J lost 4 bases, and 9 bases lay in between. Per the germline V gene, CDR1 is SGHTA and CDR2 is FQGNSA. The CDR3 extends over 13 amino acids. The CDR3 is CASSLGRGNTIYF. The CDR3, as DNA: TGTGCCAGCAGCCTGGGACGCGGAAACACCATATATTTT.